The 13 T cell receptor beta chains listed next were all sequenced from one sample in a study of blood T cell repertoires in COVID-19 (TCRdb year 2020). Libraries were made using the immunoSEQ multiplex PCR assay. The immuneACCESS repertoire file appears here via TCRdb, limited to in-frame rearrangements. These files lack a portion of the clones; in checked studies, under half of the deficit traces to unresolved V genes, and the cause of the others is not known. This sample gives more than 90,000 clones in total; 85% of them show up just once. The top ten clones comprise around 1.9% of the sample. Sequenced: peripheral blood. These receptors originate from a woman aged 65 to 85 with active or convalescent COVID-19.

This clone was seen once. This sequence joins TRBV10-3 and TRBJ1-6, with TRBD1 matching 9 bases. The CDR3 extends over 13 amino acids. With 10 bases clipped from V and 7 bases from J, the junction kept 5 bases outside the gene matches. The germline CDR1 and CDR2 sequences are ENHRY and SYGVKD. CDR3 residues: CATEQGANSPLHF. The CDR3 bases are TGTGCCACAGAACAGGGGGCGAATTCACCCCTCCACTTT.

This clone was observed a handful of times. Here the CDR3 reads CASSLTPTSTGELFF. CDR3 DNA sequence: TGTGCCAGCAGCTTAACCCCTACTAGCACCGGGGAGCTGTTTTTT. The chain recombines TRBV7-3 with TRBJ2-2, with D possibly being TRBD2 (5 bases). Germline loops: CDR1 SGHTA, CDR2 FQGTGA. CDR3 size: 15 residues. V lost 0 bases and J lost 4, with 9 bases in between.

The rearrangement joins TRBV28 to TRBJ2-6; the D gene is possibly TRBD1 (5 bases). Germline assignment: CDR1 MDHEN and CDR2 SYDVKM. The CDR3 covers 17 residues. The ends were cut back, 2 bases at V and 0 bases at J, with 11 bases in the middle. This CDR3 is CASSLSRAPSGANVLTF. In nucleotides, the CDR3 is TGTGCCAGCAGTTTAAGCAGGGCGCCCTCTGGGGCCAACGTCCTGACTTTC.

The CDR3 DNA reads as TGTGCCTGGAGTGTTAAGGCAGGGGAAAAACTGTTTTTT. This translates into CAWSVKAGEKLFF. This chain connects TRBV30 to TRBJ1-4, with a tentative D call TRBD1 (5 bases). V gave up 0 bases and J gave up 8 bases, with 10 bases separating them. The CDR3 has 13 residues. Germline loops: CDR1 GTSNPN, CDR2 SVGIG (reference sequence).

This chain joins TRBV18 and TRBJ2-5; no reliable D call. CDR1 KGHSH and CDR2 LQKENI come from the germline V gene. The CDR3 extends over 15 amino acids. Trimming removed 0 bases at V and 7 bases at J, with 15 bases between. The DNA of the CDR3 is TGTGCCAGCTCACCACCTTCGGCCGCCTCAGGGACCCAGTACTTC. As protein: CASSPPSAASGTQYF.

V is TRBV2 and J is TRBJ1-4, with 11 bases aligning to TRBD1. This CDR3 has 15 amino acids. J was trimmed by 7 bases and V by 6 bases; bases with no gene match: 7. Per the germline V gene, CDR1 is SNHLY and CDR2 is FYNNEI. CDR3 nucleotides: TGTGCCAGCAGCAGGACAGGGGGCGGATTTGAAAAACTGTTTTTT. This sequence encodes CASSRTGGGFEKLFF.

This chain links TRBV4-3 with TRBJ2-1; D gene ambiguous. Germline CDR1 is LGHNA and CDR2 is YSLEER. CDR3 length equals 15 residues. The V end was cut by 1 base, the J end by 9 bases, with 16 bases between. In DNA form, the CDR3 reads TGCGCCAGCAGCCAAGGCCGGCTAGGAAGTAGTGAGCAGTTCTTC. This translates into CASSQGRLGSSEQFF.

The chain recombines TRBV7-9 with TRBJ1-1; 7 bases agree with TRBD1. The CDR3 totals 16 residues. Germline V gives CDR1 SEHNR, CDR2 FQNEAQ (reference sequence). The ends lost 3 bases at V and 5 bases at J; junction bases unmatched: 12. CDR3 coding DNA: TGTGCCAGCAGCTTTTCCCCTATACAGGGGAGAACTGAAGCTTTCTTT. It translates to CASSFSPIQGRTEAFF.

This clone was seen just once. The rearrangement uses TRBV11-3 and TRBJ2-2, with 10 bases matching TRBD1. Germline lookup yields CDR1 SGHNT and CDR2 YENEEA. CDR3 length equals 17 residues. The V and J ends lost 4 bases and 6 bases, in that order; junction bases with no gene match: 11. The CDR3 is CASSSTRDRGLSGELFF. CDR3 sequence (DNA): TGTGCCAGCAGCTCGACCCGGGACAGGGGTTTGTCCGGGGAGCTGTTTTTT.

The chain joins TRBV7-9 to TRBJ2-1; 12 nucleotides match TRBD2. CDR3 length equals 17 residues. Per the germline V gene, CDR1 is SEHNR and CDR2 is FQNEAQ (reference sequence). V dropped 1 base and J dropped 10; count of bases not matched to a gene: 11. The CDR3 reads CASSLGLLAGGPGEQFF. The CDR3 DNA reads as TGTGCCAGCAGCTTAGGATTGCTAGCGGGAGGGCCAGGAGAGCAGTTCTTC.

V usage is TRBV19 and J usage is TRBJ1-1; D is ambiguous. Germline CDR1 LNHDA, CDR2 SQIVND (reference sequence). V lost 3 bases to trimming and J lost 6 bases, with 14 bases between them. There are 14 residues in the CDR3. The CDR3 DNA follows: TGTGCCAGTAGTATCGGCGGTGTCGGCGCTGAAGCTTTCTTT. This translates into CASSIGGVGAEAFF.

The chain has TRBV14 and TRBJ1-1; D uncertain. CDR1 and CDR2 from the germline V gene are SGHDN and FVKESK. Trimming shortened V by 1 base and J by 2 bases, and 2 bases separated the two germline ends. This CDR3 comprises 12 residues. The CDR3 region has the DNA TGTGCCAGCAGCCAAGCAAACACTGAAGCTTTCTTT. It specifies CASSQANTEAFF. The entire variable domain, with the rest obtained from reference TRBV14 and TRBJ1-1, is as follows: EAGVTQFPSHSVIEKGQTVTLRCDPISGHDNLYWYRRVMGKEIKFLLHFVKESKQDESGMPNNRFLAERTGGTYSTLKVQPAELEDSGVYFCASSQANTEAFFGQGTRLTVV.

The genes are TRBV23-1 and TRBJ1-3, with D tentatively TRBD1 (5 bases). TRBV23-1 is classed as an ORF, of uncertain function. V was shortened by 2 bases and J by 0 bases, with 14 bases between the two germline ends. The CDR3 length is 17 residues. In nucleotides, the CDR3 is TGCGCCAGCAGTCAACCGACAGTGTGGGGCTCTGGAAACACCATATATTTT. Translation: CASSQPTVWGSGNTIYF.